The T cell receptor (beta chain) under discussion was sequenced for a study of T cell clones after liver transplantation. Study overall: TCRbeta sequencing after a pre-transplant mixed lymphocyte reaction identified graft-donor-reactive clones, later tracked in post-transplant blood.

This clone was picked up a small number of times. No antigen is known for it. Data came from immunoSEQ multiplex PCR; TCRdb stores just in-frame clones and leaves some out. The repertoire holds tens of thousands of clones, with about 70% as singletons. V was pared by 4 bases and J by 8 bases, with 6 bases of the junction left unmatched. This CDR3 has 14 amino acids. Per the germline V gene, CDR1 is SGHTS and CDR2 is YDEGEE. Study conclusions and caveats: These preliminary findings come from unstandardized post-transplant sampling times.

The V call is TRBV5-8, the J call TRBJ1-2; 12 nucleotides align to TRBD1. This TCR was sampled from a human donor who received a liver transplant. The sequencing used CD4+ T cells from blood, collected before liver transplant. CDR3 sequence: CASSLGQGAEGYTF. CDR3 DNA: TGTGCCAGCAGCCTGGGACAGGGGGCGGAGGGCTACACCTTC.